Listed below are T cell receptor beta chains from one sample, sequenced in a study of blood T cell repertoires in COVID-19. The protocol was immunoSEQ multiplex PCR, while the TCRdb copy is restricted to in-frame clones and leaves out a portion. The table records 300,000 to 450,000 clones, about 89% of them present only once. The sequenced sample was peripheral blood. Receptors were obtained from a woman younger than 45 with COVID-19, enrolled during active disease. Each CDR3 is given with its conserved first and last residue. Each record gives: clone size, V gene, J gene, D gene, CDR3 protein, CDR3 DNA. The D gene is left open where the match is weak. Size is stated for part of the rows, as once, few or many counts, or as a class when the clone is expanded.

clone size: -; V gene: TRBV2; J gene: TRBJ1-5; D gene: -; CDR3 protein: CASSEASGGNQPQHF; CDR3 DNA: TGTGCCAGCAGTGAAGCCTCAGGCGGGAATCAGCCCCAGCATTTT
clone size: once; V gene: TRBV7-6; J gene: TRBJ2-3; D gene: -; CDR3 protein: CASSIRPPSVLGGDTQYF; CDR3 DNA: TGTGCCAGCAGCATTCGGCCCCCCTCGGTTCTAGGGGGAGATACGCAGTATTTT
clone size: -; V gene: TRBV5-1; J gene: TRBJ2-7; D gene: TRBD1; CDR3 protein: CASSLSQGKSGEQYF; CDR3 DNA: TGCGCCAGCAGCTTGTCACAGGGGAAATCGGGCGAGCAGTACTTC
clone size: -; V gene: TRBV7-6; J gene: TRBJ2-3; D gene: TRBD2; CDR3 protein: CASSLEGGLAGVTDTQYF; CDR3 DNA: TGTGCCAGCAGCTTAGAGGGGGGACTAGCGGGAGTTACAGATACGCAGTATTTT
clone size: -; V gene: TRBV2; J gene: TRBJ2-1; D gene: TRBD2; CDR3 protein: CASSTSVSYNEQFF; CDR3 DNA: TGTGCCAGCTCAACTAGCGTCTCCTACAATGAGCAGTTCTTC
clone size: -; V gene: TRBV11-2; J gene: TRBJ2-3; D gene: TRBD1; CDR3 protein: CASSLARGIGTDTQYF; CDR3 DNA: TGTGCCAGCAGCTTAGCCAGGGGGATAGGGACAGATACGCAGTATTTT
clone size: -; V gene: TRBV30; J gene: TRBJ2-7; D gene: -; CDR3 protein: CAWSVQGFPGEQYF; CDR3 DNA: TGTGCCTGGAGTGTACAGGGCTTCCCGGGGGAGCAGTACTTC
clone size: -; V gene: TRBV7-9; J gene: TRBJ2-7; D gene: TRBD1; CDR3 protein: CASSSTGTGGQQYF; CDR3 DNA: TGTGCCAGCAGCTCAACCGGGACAGGGGGCCAGCAGTACTTC
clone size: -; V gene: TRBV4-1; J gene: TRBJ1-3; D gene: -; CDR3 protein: CASSHDLTVGNTIYF; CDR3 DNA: TGCGCCAGCAGCCACGATCTGACAGTTGGAAACACCATATATTTT
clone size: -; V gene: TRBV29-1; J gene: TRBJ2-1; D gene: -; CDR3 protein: CSVGYPGEQFF; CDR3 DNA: TGCAGCGTTGGGTACCCAGGTGAGCAGTTCTTC
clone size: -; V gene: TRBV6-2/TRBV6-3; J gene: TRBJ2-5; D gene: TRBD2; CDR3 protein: CASSYSVLGGETQYF; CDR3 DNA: TGTGCCAGCAGTTACAGCGTCTTGGGGGGGGAGACCCAGTACTTC
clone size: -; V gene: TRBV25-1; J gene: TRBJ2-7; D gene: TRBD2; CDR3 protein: CASSEGRTSGSYEQYF; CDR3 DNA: TGTGCCAGCAGTGAGGGTCGAACTAGCGGATCCTACGAGCAGTACTTC
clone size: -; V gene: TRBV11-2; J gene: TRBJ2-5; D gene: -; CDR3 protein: CASSNRASETQYF; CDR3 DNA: TGTGCCAGCAGCAACAGGGCTTCAGAGACCCAGTACTTC
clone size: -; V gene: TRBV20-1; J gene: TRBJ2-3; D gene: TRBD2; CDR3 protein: CSASRLAGGFGDTQYF; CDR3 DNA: TGCAGTGCTAGTAGACTAGCGGGAGGATTTGGAGATACGCAGTATTTT
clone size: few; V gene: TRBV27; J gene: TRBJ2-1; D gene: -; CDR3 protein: CASSTGGGVVEQFF; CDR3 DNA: TGTGCCAGCAGTACCGGAGGAGGGGTGGTTGAGCAGTTCTTC